The 21 T cell receptor beta chains presented below share a single source sample, sequenced in a study of shared clonotypes between healthy human individuals. Assay used: immunoSEQ multiplex PCR; TCRdb lists only in-frame clones, some missing. The sample holds some 1.4 million clones, about 96% seen once. Sequenced: naive CD4+ T cells sorted from blood. This sample's subset: CD45RA+ positively selected. The receptors were gathered from a man younger than 45 in good health.

This rearrangement joins TRBV18 to TRBJ1-2; 10 bases map to TRBD1. With 2 bases clipped from V and 5 bases from J, the junction kept 5 bases outside the gene matches. CDR1 is KGHSH, CDR2 LQKENI, per germline. This CDR3 region has 15 residues. CDR3 in amino acids: CASSPGTGASYGYTF. CDR3 sequence (DNA): TGTGCCAGCTCACCAGGGACAGGGGCCTCTTATGGCTACACCTTC.

The J gene is TRBJ2-3, the V gene TRBV15; 10 nucleotides line up with TRBD2. The J segment lost 3 bases and the V segment lost 3 bases, leaving 6 bases of the junction unmatched. CDR3 length: 16 residues. Germline assignment: CDR1 LNHNV and CDR2 YYDKDF (reference sequence). CDR3 nucleotides: TGTGCCACCAGCAGTGCCCCGGGACTAGCGACAGATACGCAGTATTTT. It translates to CATSSAPGLATDTQYF.

As to this clone: Other DNA sequences from this sample encode an identical CDR3 as well. The chain employs TRBV5-1 and TRBJ2-3; D is possibly TRBD2 (6 bases). CDR1 and CDR2 from the germline V gene are SGHRS and YFSETQ. The V end was cut by 0 bases, the J end by 1 base, with 9 bases between. This CDR3 is 15 amino acids long. CDR3 DNA: TGCGCCAGCAGCTTGGTGTCTAGCGGCACAGATACGCAGTATTTT. It specifies CASSLVSSGTDTQYF.

This sequence joins TRBV10-2 and TRBJ1-3; tentative D call: TRBD1 (6 bases). V dropped 3 bases and J dropped 0 bases, with 12 bases sitting between them. Germline CDR1 and CDR2: WSHSY and SAAADI. This CDR3 contains 16 residues. In DNA, the CDR3 is TGCGCCAGCAGTGAACAGGGCCCGAACTCTGGAAACACCATATATTTT. Its protein is CASSEQGPNSGNTIYF.

This clone was recorded only once. The chain links TRBV2 to TRBJ1-1, with D unresolved. Trimming cost V 3 bases and J 0 bases, with 11 bases left between them. Per the germline V gene, CDR1 is SNHLY and CDR2 is FYNNEI. The CDR3 sequence is 15 residues long. The DNA of the CDR3 is TGTGCCAGCAGTGATTCGAGGCTACTGAACACTGAAGCTTTCTTT. Amino acids: CASSDSRLLNTEAFF.

The V and J genes are TRBV28 and TRBJ2-5; D remains unclear. Germline values: CDR1 MDHEN, CDR2 SYDVKM. Trimming took 3 bases from V and 2 from J, leaving 7 bases between them. The CDR3 spans 13 residues. The CDR3 DNA sequence: TGTGCCAGCAGTTTCTCGCGGCAAGAGACCCAGTACTTC. The encoded protein is CASSFSRQETQYF.

This chain joins TRBV7-2 and TRBJ2-7, with TRBD1 matching over 10 bases. The length of the CDR3 is 14 residues. J was trimmed by 2 bases and V by 5 bases; bases with no gene match: 3. Germline CDR1 and CDR2: SGHTA and FQGNSA. CDR3 residues: CASSADRGPYEQYF. CDR3 DNA: TGTGCCAGCAGCGCAGACAGGGGGCCCTACGAGCAGTACTTC.

This chain joins TRBV14 and TRBJ1-1; D is undetermined. The CDR3 covers 14 residues. The V end lost 0 bases, the J end lost 1 base, and 6 bases lay between the germline ends. Germline values: CDR1 SGHDN, CDR2 FVKESK. The CDR3 DNA sequence: TGTGCCAGCAGCCAAGATTACAGGAACACTGAAGCTTTCTTT. It translates to CASSQDYRNTEAFF.

The rearrangement links TRBV7-8 to TRBJ2-7, with D possibly TRBD2 on 5 matching bases. The CDR3 sequence is 15 residues long. In germline, CDR1 is SGHVS, CDR2 FQNEAQ. V was trimmed by 1 base and J by 7 bases, leaving 17 bases between them. The CDR3 region is CASSLGPSPTSEQYF. DNA of the CDR3: TGTGCCAGCAGCTTAGGCCCTAGCCCGACCTCGGAGCAGTACTTC.

This chain joins TRBV18 and TRBJ2-7; 13 nucleotides agree with TRBD2. In germline, CDR1 is KGHSH, CDR2 LQKENI. The CDR3 length is 16 residues. Trimming took 3 bases from V and 7 from J; bases not matched to a gene: 9. The CDR3 here is CASSPLLAGGPGEQYF. For the CDR3, the DNA is TGTGCCAGCTCACCCCTACTAGCGGGAGGGCCGGGAGAGCAGTACTTC.

The V call is TRBV9, the J call TRBJ2-2; no clear D. Germline CDR1 SGDLS, CDR2 YYNGEE. CDR3 length equals 13 residues. Trimming removed 1 base from V and 6 bases from J, with 7 bases in between. CDR3 protein: CASSVLLAGELFF. The DNA for the CDR3 is TGTGCCAGCAGCGTATTGTTGGCCGGGGAGCTGTTTTTT.

The V gene is TRBV28, the J gene TRBJ1-4; TRBD1 agrees at 7 bases. Germline V CDR1 and CDR2: MDHEN, SYDVKM. The CDR3 length is 15 residues. The V segment lost 2 bases and the J segment 4 bases; nucleotides outside the gene matches: 4. CDR3 sequence: CASSLGGQLNEKLFF. The DNA for the CDR3 is TGTGCCAGCAGTTTAGGGGGACAGCTTAATGAAAAACTGTTTTTT.

The V gene is TRBV11-2, the J gene TRBJ2-1; D is ambiguous. The CDR3 has 9 residues. Germline CDR1 reads SGHAT; CDR2 reads FQNNGV. Trimming left V 5 bases short and J 15 bases short, with 8 bases between. This chain's CDR3 is CASSPRPFF. In nucleotides, the CDR3 is TGTGCCAGCAGCCCCCGGCCGTTCTTC.

CDR3 amino acids: CASSLGTRPPYEQYF. Here the CDR3 DNA reads TGCGCCAGCAGCCTAGGGACCCGCCCTCCCTACGAGCAGTACTTC. The rearrangement links TRBV23-1 to TRBJ2-7; D possibly matches TRBD1 or TRBD2 (5 bases each). TRBV23-1 is marked as an open reading frame, function uncertain. Trimming stripped 6 bases from V and 2 bases from J, with 17 bases between. The CDR3 contains 15 residues.

V is TRBV9 and J is TRBJ2-7; D perhaps matches TRBD2 (6 bases). The CDR3 loop spans 14 amino acids. Trimming left V 3 bases short and J 2 bases short, with 12 bases between. Looked up from germline, CDR1 is SGDLS and CDR2 is YYNGEE. The CDR3 DNA reads as TGTGCCAGCAGCGCTGGGGAGGATGCCTACGAGCAGTACTTC. Its protein is CASSAGEDAYEQYF.

V and J are TRBV6-5 and TRBJ1-2; TRBD1 aligns across 7 bases. There are 15 residues in the CDR3. Losses at the gene ends were 3 bases for V and 3 bases for J; bases not matched to a gene: 7. Per germline, CDR1 MNHEY and CDR2 SVGAGI. This chain's CDR3 is CASSYAPTGYYGYTF. In nucleotides, the CDR3 is TGTGCCAGCAGTTATGCCCCGACAGGGTACTATGGCTACACCTTC.

The V call is TRBV18, the J call TRBJ1-4; the D is unclear. The germline V and J ends were trimmed by 4 bases and 0 bases, with 15 bases remaining between them. The CDR3 spans 17 residues. In germline, CDR1 is KGHSH, CDR2 LQKENI. CDR3 in amino acids: CASSLRRTEATNEKLFF. The CDR3 DNA is TGTGCCAGCTCACTCCGGAGGACGGAAGCAACTAATGAAAAACTGTTTTTT.

The V call is TRBV2, the J call TRBJ2-3, with 9 bases aligning to TRBD2. Germline-derived CDR1 and CDR2 are SNHLY and FYNNEI. The V gene end was trimmed by 4 bases and the J gene end by 6 bases; junction bases not matched to a gene: 5. The CDR3 extends over 14 amino acids. The CDR3 DNA reads as TGTGCCAGCAGTGGAGGCGGGAGGGGGGATACGCAGTATTTT. This translates into CASSGGGRGDTQYF. Using reference TRBV2 and TRBJ2-3 for the parts outside the CDR3, the full variable domain is EPEVTQTPSHQVTQMGQEVILRCVPISNHLYFYWYRQILGQKVEFLVSFYNNEISEKSEIFDDQFSVERPDGSNFTLKIRSTKLEDSAMYFCASSGGGRGDTQYFGPGTRLTVL.

This chain joins TRBV10-1 and TRBJ2-7; D unclear. V lost 3 bases, J lost 3 bases, and 12 bases lay in between. The germline CDR1 and CDR2 sequences are WNHNN and SYGVQD (reference sequence). This CDR3 comprises 14 residues. CDR3 sequence: CASSDRYRDYEQYF. The CDR3 DNA follows: TGCGCCAGCAGTGATCGATACCGAGACTACGAGCAGTACTTC.

V gene TRBV18 combines with J gene TRBJ1-1; D is unresolved. In germline, CDR1 is KGHSH, CDR2 LQKENI. The CDR3 contains 14 residues. Trimming shortened V by 2 bases and J by 4 bases, and 11 bases separated the two germline ends. CDR3 sequence (DNA): TGTGCCAGCTCACCATGGGCACGCGGCACTGAAGCTTTCTTT. Residues: CASSPWARGTEAFF.

The rearrangement links TRBV7-2 to TRBJ1-1, with 8 bases aligning to TRBD1. CDR1 and CDR2 (germline): SGHTA, FQGNSA. The CDR3 is 14 amino acids. Germline trimming cut 2 bases from V and 5 bases from J; bases unmatched to any gene: 4. CDR3 sequence: CASSLRTGFTEAFF. For the CDR3, the DNA is TGTGCCAGCAGCTTAAGGACAGGGTTTACTGAAGCTTTCTTT.